The T cell receptor beta chain under discussion was sequenced for a study of shared clonotypes between healthy human individuals. Study overall: A donor's plate count was three for CD4 naive and three for CD4 memory; CD8 naive had two and CD8 memory one.

Details on this clone: Its specificity is unknown.

The germline V gene encodes CDR1 MNHNS and CDR2 SASEGT. Trimming removed 1 base from V and 9 bases from J; junction bases left unmatched: 9. The CDR3 is made up of 15 amino acids. Study-level results: Researchers sampled only blood; tissue repertoires likely differ.

Assay: immunoSEQ multiplex PCR; the TCRdb copy retains only in-frame clones and omits some. The sample holds about 2.4 million clones; approximately 93% are singletons and the top ten take around 0.4%. The rearrangement joins TRBV6-1 to TRBJ2-5; 9 nucleotides align to TRBD2. The clonotype was recovered from a man between 18 and 29 years old in good health. Some clones in this sample may be carry-over from other donors' samples. Sequencing was performed on naive CD4+ T cells from PBMCs. Regarding subset: CD45RA+ positively selected. This chain's CDR3 is CASSEVGLAGFPQYF. CDR3 in DNA: TGTGCCAGCAGTGAAGTAGGGCTAGCGGGATTTCCCCAGTACTTC.